The 30 T cell receptor beta chains below all came from one sample that was sequenced in a study of vaccination and CD4 T cells after COVID-19. For these receptors, no antigen is known. Sequencing of the DNA from cultured CD4+ T cells was carried out with the Oncomine TCR Beta short-read assay. MiXCR, run by TCRdb on the PCR reads, gives a single entry per CDR3 protein. Here the sample spans some 15,000 distinct CDR3 sequences, 45% to 50% being singletons. Specified treatment: roughly 10-day PBMC culture with coronavirus spike peptide pools or control peptides (ViraFEST assay). Sample: CD4+ T cells from blood, cultured in vitro. These receptor sequences come from a human donor who had recovered from COVID-19.

This clonotype was seen a handful of times. The J gene is TRBJ2-7, the V gene TRBV27, with D possibly called TRBD1 or TRBD2 (5 bases each). This CDR3 has 14 residues. Per the germline V gene, CDR1 is MNHEY and CDR2 is SMNVEV (reference sequence). With 0 bases removed from V and 7 bases from J, the gap between germline ends came to 13 bases. DNA of the CDR3: TGTGCCAGCAGTTTATCTGCCGGGACGAGGGAGCAGTACTTC. Protein sequence: CASSLSAGTREQYF.

The chain couples TRBV27 to TRBJ2-7; TRBD2 matches at 7 bases. This CDR3 contains 15 residues. Trimming at V came to 5 bases and at J to 0 bases, leaving 7 bases not matched to a gene. Germline CDR1 is MNHEY and CDR2 is SMNVEV (reference sequence). The DNA for the CDR3 is TGTGCCAGCAGTCCCTTGGCGGGAGCCTCCTACGAGCAGTACTTC. It codes for CASSPLAGASYEQYF.

This chain connects TRBV6-2 or TRBV6-3 to TRBJ2-1; TRBD2 aligns across 7 bases. V lost 2 bases, J lost 9 bases, and 4 bases stayed unmatched. The CDR3 spans 13 residues. Germline values: CDR1 MNHEY, CDR2 SVGEGT. In nucleotides, the CDR3 is TGTGCCAGCAGTTACGTGCGGGGGATTGAGCAGTTCTTC. Its translation: CASSYVRGIEQFF.

The chain is built from TRBV20-1 and TRBJ1-2; maybe TRBD1 (6 bases). V lost 3 bases, J lost 5 bases, and 10 bases lay in between. CDR1 and CDR2 from the germline V gene are DFQATT and SNEGSKA (reference sequence). The CDR3 is 12 amino acids. The CDR3 bases are TGCAGTGCTAGTAGGGGGGGGTATGGCTACACCTTC. It specifies CSASRGGYGYTF.

This clonotype was recorded a few times. The chain recombines TRBV7-3 with TRBJ1-1; D remains unclear. The V gene lost 7 bases and the J gene lost 3 bases, with 12 bases spanning the gap. Germline-derived CDR1 and CDR2 are SGHTA and FQGTGA. This CDR3 spans 13 amino acids. The CDR3 bases are TGTGCCAGCAAGGCCCAGTTGGACACTGAAGCTTTCTTT. It specifies CASKAQLDTEAFF.

This rearrangement joins TRBV6-1 to TRBJ1-2; D is perhaps TRBD1 (6 bases). The CDR3 consists of 11 residues. Germline CDR1 MNHNS, CDR2 SASEGT. V lost 6 bases and J 8 bases, leaving 10 bases between the germline ends. The CDR3: CASSQGGGYTF. DNA for the CDR3: TGTGCCAGCAGCCAAGGGGGAGGCTACACCTTC.

This chain joins TRBV7-9 and TRBJ2-1, with 8 bases identical to TRBD2. This CDR3 is 14 amino acids long. Germline values: CDR1 SEHNR, CDR2 FQNEAQ (reference sequence). Germline trimming cut 3 bases from V and 6 bases from J; bases unmatched to any gene: 4. The CDR3: CASSFGLAFNEQFF. The CDR3 region has the DNA TGTGCCAGCAGCTTCGGACTAGCCTTCAATGAGCAGTTCTTC.

The table lists this clonotype with a count of one. This chain joins TRBV28 and TRBJ2-7; 10 positions agree with TRBD1. Trimming removed 2 bases from V and 5 bases from J; junction bases left unmatched: 6. The CDR3 is 15 residues long. The germline gives CDR1 MDHEN, CDR2 SYDVKM. CDR3 sequence: CASSLAGQGLDEQYF. The CDR3 DNA reads TGTGCCAGCAGTTTAGCGGGACAGGGGTTAGACGAGCAGTACTTC.

There are a few counts of this clonotype. V usage is TRBV24-1 and J usage is TRBJ2-3; D is unresolved. CDR3 length equals 11 residues. V was shortened by 9 bases and J by 5 bases, with 8 bases between the two germline ends. Germline V gene sequence: CDR1 KGHDR, CDR2 SFDVKD. Written as DNA, the CDR3 is TGTGCCACCGGGTCCCGAGATACGCAGTATTTT. It codes for CATGSRDTQYF.

The CDR3, as DNA: TGTGCCAGCAGAAAAGACAGGGTCAACACTGAAGCTTTCTTT. This translates into CASRKDRVNTEAFF. The V and J genes are TRBV21-1 and TRBJ1-1; no check of the table's D call, TRBD1, against the DNA was made. TRBV21-1 is listed as a pseudogene. This CDR3 contains 14 residues.

The chain links TRBV7-3 to TRBJ2-7; TRBD1 matches at 11 bases. The J segment lost 6 bases and the V segment lost 6 bases, leaving 7 bases of the junction unmatched. CDR1 and CDR2 (germline): SGHTA, FQGTGA. The CDR3 extends over 14 amino acids. CDR3 region: CASSLKGTGGEQYF. The CDR3 region has the DNA TGTGCCAGCAGTCTCAAGGGGACAGGGGGCGAGCAGTACTTC. The entire variable domain, with the rest obtained from reference TRBV7-3 and TRBJ2-7, is as follows: GAGVSQTPSNKVTEKGKYVELRCDPISGHTALYWYRQSLGQGPEFLIYFQGTGAADDSGLPNDRFFAVRPEGSVSTLKIQRTERGDSAVYLCASSLKGTGGEQYFGPGTRLTVT.

This clonotype showed up just a few times. V is TRBV6-2 or TRBV6-3 and J is TRBJ1-3, with D perhaps TRBD1 (6 bases). The CDR3 sequence is 13 residues long. The germline V gene has CDR1 MNHEY and CDR2 SVGEGT. V dropped 4 bases and J dropped 4 bases, with 8 bases sitting between them. The CDR3 protein is CASSSGTGNTIYF. CDR3 DNA sequence: TGTGCCAGCAGTTCCGGGACAGGAAACACCATATATTTT.

As regards this clonotype: No DNA is shown, since the ends of the CDR3 on it are uncertain; the CDR3 is the one TCRdb lists. The chain carries TRBV5-1 and TRBJ1-1; TRBD1 was called by the table and not checked on the DNA. Ends included, the CDR3 has 13 residues. CDR1 SGHRS and CDR2 YFSETQ come from the germline V gene. The CDR3: CASSLVAGGATFF.

The chain carries TRBV6-2 or TRBV6-3 and TRBJ2-3, with D maybe TRBD2 (6 bases). The CDR3 totals 14 residues. V was clipped by 7 bases and J by 1 base, with 12 bases between them. Germline-derived CDR1 and CDR2 are MNHEY and SVGEGT. CDR3 amino acids: CASKRRGGTDTQYF. CDR3 DNA: TGTGCCAGCAAGAGGAGGGGTGGCACAGATACGCAGTATTTT.

The V call is TRBV6-1, the J call TRBJ1-2; maybe TRBD1 (5 bases). Germline V gene lookup returns CDR1 MNHNS and CDR2 SASEGT. This CDR3 has 15 amino acids. The V end was cut by 9 bases, the J end by 8 bases, with 25 bases between. The CDR3, as DNA: TGTGCCAGTGTTAATACGGGAACCCTCCACAGGGGCTACACCTTC. This encodes CASVNTGTLHRGYTF.

This clonotype was observed a handful of times. The rearrangement joins TRBV11-2 to TRBJ2-1; the D gene could be TRBD1 or TRBD2 (5 bases each). CDR1 and CDR2 from the germline V gene are SGHAT and FQNNGV. The CDR3 is 20 residues long. Trimming shortened V by 7 bases and J by 6 bases, and 34 bases separated the two germline ends. The CDR3 sequence is CASTKNPGTGTEIGVNEQFF. The DNA for the CDR3 is TGTGCCAGCACCAAAAACCCCGGGACGGGAACCGAAATAGGGGTCAATGAGCAGTTCTTC. The variable domain in full, with the rest retrieved from reference TRBV11-2 and TRBJ2-1, is EAGVAQSPRYKIIEKRQSVAFWCNPISGHATLYWYQQILGQGPKLLIQFQNNGVVDDSQLPKDRFSAERLKGVDSTLKIQPAKLEDSAVYLCASTKNPGTGTEIGVNEQFFGPGTRLTVL.

This clonotype has just a few counts. The chain joins TRBV19 to TRBJ2-3; the match to TRBD2 covers 8 bases. This CDR3 spans 16 amino acids. V lost 6 bases to trimming and J lost 2 bases; unmatched junction nucleotides: 10. Germline loops: CDR1 LNHDA, CDR2 SQIVND (reference sequence). The CDR3: CASRGSGRAFTDTQYF. CDR3 in DNA: TGTGCCAGTAGGGGAAGCGGGAGAGCCTTCACAGATACGCAGTATTTT.

This clonotype has more than one count but fewer than ten. This chain uses TRBV20-1 with TRBJ2-7; D may be TRBD2 (7 bases). Trimming removed 5 bases at V and 7 bases at J, with 21 bases between. This CDR3 contains 14 residues. Germline loops: CDR1 DFQATT, CDR2 SNEGSKA (reference sequence). The CDR3 DNA reads TGCAGTGCTTCCCGCGGGGGCGCCTACGGGGAGCAGTACTTC. It is translated as CSASRGGAYGEQYF.

The chain carries TRBV7-9 and TRBJ2-7, with TRBD1 identical over 10 bases. Trimming at V came to 1 base and at J to 2 bases, leaving 2 bases not matched to a gene. The length of the CDR3 is 15 residues. Per germline, CDR1 SEHNR and CDR2 FQNEAQ (reference sequence). For the CDR3, the DNA is TGTGCCAGCAGCTTAGTGGGACAGGGGCCCTACGAGCAGTACTTC. It translates to CASSLVGQGPYEQYF.

The V gene is TRBV11-3, the J gene TRBJ1-2; D is possibly TRBD1 (6 bases). The V gene's germline CDR1 is SGHNT and CDR2 YENEEA. V lost 10 bases, J lost 4 bases, and 19 bases lay in between. The CDR3 has 14 amino acids. Written as DNA, the CDR3 is TGTGCCACCCTGGACAGTAACTTAGGCTATGGCTACACCTTC. Its protein product is CATLDSNLGYGYTF.

The J gene is TRBJ2-7, the V gene TRBV6-1; the D is unclear. This CDR3 region has 11 residues. Germline assignment: CDR1 MNHNS and CDR2 SASEGT. V was clipped by 3 bases and J by 7 bases, with 7 bases between them. The CDR3 DNA follows: TGTGCCAGCAGTGAGATGGGAGAGCAGTACTTC. This gives the protein CASSEMGEQYF.

This chain connects TRBV19 to TRBJ1-1; a possible D gene is TRBD1 (5 bases). Trimming took 2 bases from V and 3 from J, leaving 10 bases between them. CDR3 length: 14 residues. CDR1 and CDR2 from the germline V gene are LNHDA and SQIVND (reference sequence). The CDR3 sequence: CASSIRREDTEAFF. The CDR3 DNA reads as TGTGCCAGTAGTATACGCAGGGAAGACACTGAAGCTTTCTTT.

This chain joins TRBV7-3 and TRBJ1-5; unclear D gene. Germline V gene sequence: CDR1 SGHTA, CDR2 FQGTGA. The CDR3 length is 13 residues. V gave up 3 bases and J gave up 5 bases, with 8 bases separating them. The CDR3 DNA is TGTGCCAGCAGCTTGGATCGGGATCAGCCCCAGCATTTT. Translated: CASSLDRDQPQHF. Full variable domain (outside the CDR3, taken from reference TRBV7-3 and TRBJ1-5): GAGVSQTPSNKVTEKGKYVELRCDPISGHTALYWYRQSLGQGPEFLIYFQGTGAADDSGLPNDRFFAVRPEGSVSTLKIQRTERGDSAVYLCASSLDRDQPQHFGDGTRLSIL.

This rearrangement joins TRBV27 to TRBJ2-3; 9 positions match TRBD2. The CDR3 totals 20 residues. Per germline, CDR1 MNHEY and CDR2 SMNVEV (reference sequence). V lost 5 bases, J lost 1 base, and 19 bases stayed unmatched. The DNA for the CDR3 is TGTGCCAGCAGTCCCCGGGGGGGGATCATAGCGGGAGTAGGCACAGATACGCAGTATTTT. Protein product: CASSPRGGIIAGVGTDTQYF.

V usage is TRBV27 and J usage is TRBJ2-1; 9 bases match TRBD2. CDR3 length: 13 amino acids. Trimming removed 6 bases from V and 6 bases from J; junction bases left unmatched: 3. Germline V gene data show CDR1 as MNHEY and CDR2 as SMNVEV (reference sequence). Here the CDR3 reads CASRSSGTNEQFF. The DNA for the CDR3 is TGTGCCAGCAGGTCTAGCGGGACCAATGAGCAGTTCTTC.

This clonotype was observed a handful of times. J is TRBJ1-3 and V is TRBV7-3; D uncertain. The CDR3 totals 16 residues. The germline V gene has CDR1 SGHTA and CDR2 FQGTGA. V lost 5 bases, J lost 2 bases, and 16 bases lay in between. In DNA form, the CDR3 reads TGTGCCAGCAGCCTACAACCAGGAGTAACTGGAAACACCATATATTTT. The encoded protein is CASSLQPGVTGNTIYF. The full variable domain, its missing parts supplied by reference TRBV7-3 and TRBJ1-3, is GAGVSQTPSNKVTEKGKYVELRCDPISGHTALYWYRQSLGQGPEFLIYFQGTGAADDSGLPNDRFFAVRPEGSVSTLKIQRTERGDSAVYLCASSLQPGVTGNTIYFGEGSWLTVV.

V and J are TRBV7-9 and TRBJ2-7; possibly TRBD1 for D (6 bases). The germline V gene has CDR1 SEHNR and CDR2 FQNEAQ (reference sequence). With 4 bases removed from V and 3 bases from J, the gap between germline ends came to 7 bases. The CDR3 is 12 amino acids. CDR3 DNA: TGTGCCAGCAGCTCGACAGGCTACGAGCAGTACTTC. Its protein product is CASSSTGYEQYF.

This rearrangement joins TRBV27 to TRBJ1-4; tentatively, D is TRBD1 (6 bases). CDR1 is MNHEY, CDR2 SMNVEV, per germline (reference sequence). V gave up 7 bases and J gave up 9 bases, with 18 bases separating them. The CDR3 totals 14 residues. The CDR3 sequence is CASTKTGGEKKLFF. CDR3 nucleotide sequence: TGTGCCAGCACTAAGACGGGGGGCGAGAAAAAACTGTTTTTT.

This clonotype was recorded a few times. The rearrangement links TRBV7-6 to TRBJ2-3; 14 positions agree with TRBD2. The germline CDR1 and CDR2 sequences are SGHVS and FNYEAQ. CDR3 length: 19 amino acids. Trimming cost V 4 bases and J 4 bases; bases outside gene matches: 13. The CDR3 loop is CASSSPLGLAGVVADTQYF. The CDR3 coding sequence is TGTGCCAGCAGCTCACCCCTGGGACTAGCGGGAGTTGTGGCAGATACGCAGTATTTT.

DNA for the CDR3: TGTGCCAGTAGTATACATAGCGGGAGCTCCACAGATACGCAGTATTTT. This translates into CASSIHSGSSTDTQYF. The chain couples TRBV19 to TRBJ2-3, with 9 bases lining up with TRBD2. Per the germline V gene, CDR1 is LNHDA and CDR2 is SQIVND (reference sequence). The J segment lost 2 bases and the V segment lost 2 bases, leaving 5 bases of the junction unmatched. The length of the CDR3 is 16 residues.